The source of this TCR beta chain is a study of blood T cell repertoires in COVID-19. The wider study: Nucleic acid was either cDNA or gDNA, and it came from T cells, B-cell-depleted T cells, or PBMCs.

Cohorts were based on clinical histories the participants reported. The assay was immunoSEQ multiplex PCR, and TCRdb's table has in-frame clones only and misses some. This repertoire shows under 200,000 clones, 84% found once; its top ten account for 3% to 3.5%. Deletions cut 6 bases from V and 1 base from J, with 10 bases between. CDR1 SQVTM and CDR2 ANQGSEA come from the germline V gene. The CDR3 runs to 13 residues. The material sequenced was PBMCs or T cells enriched from blood (not recorded which). V and J are TRBV29-1 and TRBJ1-5; D is unclear. The clonotype was recovered from a woman aged 25 to 39 who had been exposed to COVID-19. CDR3 coding DNA: TGCAGCGTAGGAGGCGTGAGCAATCAGCCCCAGCATTTT. This sequence encodes CSVGGVSNQPQHF. Drawing the rest from reference TRBV29-1 and TRBJ1-5, the complete variable domain is SAVISQKPSRDICQRGTSLTIQCQVDSQVTMMFWYRQQPGQSLTLIATANQGSEATYESGFVIDKFPISRPNLTFSTLTVSNMSPEDSSIYLCSVGGVSNQPQHFGDGTRLSIL.